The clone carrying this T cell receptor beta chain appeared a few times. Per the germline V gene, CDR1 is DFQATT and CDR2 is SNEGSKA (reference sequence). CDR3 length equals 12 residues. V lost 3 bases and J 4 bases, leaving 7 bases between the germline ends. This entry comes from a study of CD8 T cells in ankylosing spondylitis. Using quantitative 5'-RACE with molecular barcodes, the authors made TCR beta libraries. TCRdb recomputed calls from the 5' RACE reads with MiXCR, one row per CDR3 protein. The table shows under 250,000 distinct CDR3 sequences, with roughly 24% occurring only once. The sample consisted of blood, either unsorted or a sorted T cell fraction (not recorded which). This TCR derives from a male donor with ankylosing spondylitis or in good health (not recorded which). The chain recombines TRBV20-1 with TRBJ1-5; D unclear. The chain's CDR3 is CSASTGNQPQHF. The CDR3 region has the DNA TGCAGTGCTAGTACTGGGAATCAGCCCCAGCATTTT.